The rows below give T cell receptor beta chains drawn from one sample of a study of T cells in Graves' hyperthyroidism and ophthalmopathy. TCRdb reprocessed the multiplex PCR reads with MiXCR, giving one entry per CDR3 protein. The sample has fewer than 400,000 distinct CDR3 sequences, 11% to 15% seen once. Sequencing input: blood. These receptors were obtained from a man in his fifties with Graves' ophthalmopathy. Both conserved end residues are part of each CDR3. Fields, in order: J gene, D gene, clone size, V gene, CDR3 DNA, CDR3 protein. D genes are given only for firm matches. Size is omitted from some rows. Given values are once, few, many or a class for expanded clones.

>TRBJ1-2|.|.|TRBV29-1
TGCAGCGTTGAAGAACTGTCGGGGGTCGGCTACACCTTC
CSVEELSGVGYTF
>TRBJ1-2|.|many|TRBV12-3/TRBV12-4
TGTGCCAGCTGTCCGGACGGCCTCGCGGCCACCTTC
CASCPDGLAATF
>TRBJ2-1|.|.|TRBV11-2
.
CASSFYICSARTPGSYNEQFF
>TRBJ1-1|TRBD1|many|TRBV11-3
TGTGCCAGCAGCTCGGGACAGTCCTTTGAAGCTTTCTTT
CASSSGQSFEAFF
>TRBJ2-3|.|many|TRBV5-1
TGCGCCAGCAGCTTGGAGGTAACAGATACGCAGTATTTT
CASSLEVTDTQYF
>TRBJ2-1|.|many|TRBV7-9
TGTGCCAGCAGCTTAGCCCTAGCGATCGGCTACAATGAGCAGTTCTTC
CASSLALAIGYNEQFF
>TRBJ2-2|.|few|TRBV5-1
TGCGCCGGAAGCGGGTGGGGCCCGAACACCGGGGAGCTGTTTTTT
CAGSGWGPNTGELFF
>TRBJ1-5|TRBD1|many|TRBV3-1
TGTGCCAGCAGTGGGGACAGTTTTGCGCCCCAGCATTTT
CASSGDSFAPQHF
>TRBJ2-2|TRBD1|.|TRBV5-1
TGCGCCAGCAGCCCCACCACAGGGGACACCGGGGAGCTGTTTTTT
CASSPTTGDTGELFF
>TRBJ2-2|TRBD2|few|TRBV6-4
TGTGCCAGCAGGAGAGGTAGCGGGAGCACCGGGGAGCTGTTTTTT
CASRRGSGSTGELFF
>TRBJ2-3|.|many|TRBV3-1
TGTGCCAGCAGCCCAAGTTGGGACCACACAGATACGCAGTATTTT
CASSPSWDHTDTQYF
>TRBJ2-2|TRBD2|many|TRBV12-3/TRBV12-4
TGTGCCAGCAGTTTAGGCGGGAGTGTGACCGGGGAGCTGTTTTTT
CASSLGGSVTGELFF
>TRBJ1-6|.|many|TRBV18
TGTGCCAGCTCACCACGGCCCCCAGGGTCCGATTCACCCCTCCACTTT
CASSPRPPGSDSPLHF
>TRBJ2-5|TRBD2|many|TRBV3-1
TGTGCCAGCAGCCAAGGGGCTAGCGGGAACCGTGAGACCCAGTACTTC
CASSQGASGNRETQYF
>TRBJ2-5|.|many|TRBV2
TGTGCCAGCAGTGAAACCAGGGGGGGCCAAGAGACCCAGTACTTC
CASSETRGGQETQYF
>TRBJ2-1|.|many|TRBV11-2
TGTGCCGGGGGGGAGGGGGGCTCCTACAATGAGCAGTTCTTC
CAGGEGGSYNEQFF
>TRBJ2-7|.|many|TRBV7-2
TGTGCCAGCAGCCCCTCGGGTCGCTATCTTGCTTACGAGCAGTACTTC
CASSPSGRYLAYEQYF
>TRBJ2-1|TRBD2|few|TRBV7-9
TGTGCCAGCAGCCGTGGACTAGCGGGACCCTCGGAGCAGTTCTTC
CASSRGLAGPSEQFF
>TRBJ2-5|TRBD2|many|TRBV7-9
TGTGCCAGCAGCCGCGGACTAGCGGGACAACAAGAGACCCAGTACTTC
CASSRGLAGQQETQYF
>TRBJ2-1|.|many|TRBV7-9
TGTGCCAGCAGCTTATATTTAGGGCGAACTAGCCCGTACAATGAGCAGTTCTTC
CASSLYLGRTSPYNEQFF
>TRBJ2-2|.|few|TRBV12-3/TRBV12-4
TGTGCCGGTCGCGAATCGGGTCGGGGGCTTGGGGAGCTGTTTTTT
CAGRESGRGLGELFF
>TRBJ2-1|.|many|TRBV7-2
TGTGCCAGCAGTTCCTTGGGGGCCTTATACAATGAGCAGTTCTTC
CASSSLGALYNEQFF
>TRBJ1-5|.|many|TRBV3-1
TGTGCCAGCAGCCAAGATCTGAGTCAGCCCCAGCATTTT
CASSQDLSQPQHF
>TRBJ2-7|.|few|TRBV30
TGTGCCTGGAGCGGACTACACGAGCAGTACTTC
CAWSGLHEQYF
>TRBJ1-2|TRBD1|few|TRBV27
TGTGCCAGCAGTTTATTAGGGACAGGAGGTGGCTACACCTTC
CASSLLGTGGGYTF
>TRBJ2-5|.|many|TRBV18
TGTGCCAGCTCACCATCTGGGGGCGCGGGAGAGACCCAGTACTTC
CASSPSGGAGETQYF
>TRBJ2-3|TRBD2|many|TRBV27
TGTGCCAGCAGGGGAAGAGCGGGAGGGACAGATACGCAGTATTTT
CASRGRAGGTDTQYF
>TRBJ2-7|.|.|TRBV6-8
TGTGCCAGCAGTTACGGACGAGAGCAGTACTTC
CASSYGREQYF
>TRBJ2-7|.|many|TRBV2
TGTGCCAGCAGGGTTCCTTCTTCTTTGGAGCAGTACTTC
CASRVPSSLEQYF
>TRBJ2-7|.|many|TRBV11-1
TGTGCCAGCAGCTTACAAGGTCTAGCCGTTTGGGAGCAGTACTTC
CASSLQGLAVWEQYF
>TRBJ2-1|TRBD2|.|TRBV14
TGTGCCAGCAGCCAAGGAGGCCTAGCGGGAGCGACCTCGCGCTACAATGAGCAGTTCTTC
CASSQGGLAGATSRYNEQFF
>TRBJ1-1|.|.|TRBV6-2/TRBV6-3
TGTGCCAGCAGTACCCCCTCGTTCGACGGGAACACTGAAGCTTTCTTT
CASSTPSFDGNTEAFF
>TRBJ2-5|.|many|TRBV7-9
TGTGCCAGCAGCCTCGAGGGTCAGACCCAGTACTTC
CASSLEGQTQYF
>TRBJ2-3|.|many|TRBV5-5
TGTGCCAGCAGCACCATACCCGGGGAGCCCAGCACAGATACGCAGTATTTT
CASSTIPGEPSTDTQYF
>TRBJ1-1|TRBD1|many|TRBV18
TGTGCCAGCTCACCAACGACAGGGCTGGCTTTCTTT
CASSPTTGLAFF
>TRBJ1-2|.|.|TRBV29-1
TGCAGCGTTGATGAAAAAGCTTCTAACTATGGCTACACCTTC
CSVDEKASNYGYTF
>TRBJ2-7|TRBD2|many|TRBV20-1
TGCAGTGCTGGAAAAGCGGGAGGAACCTACGAGCAGTACTTC
CSAGKAGGTYEQYF
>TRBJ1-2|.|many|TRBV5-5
TGTGCCAGCAGCTTCGGGGGCAGCTATGGCTACACCTTC
CASSFGGSYGYTF
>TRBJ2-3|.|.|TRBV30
TGTGCCTGGAGTGAGGGAGGAAGCACAGATACGCAGTATTTT
CAWSEGGSTDTQYF
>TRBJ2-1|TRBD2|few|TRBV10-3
TGTGCCATCAAGATCGATAGCGGGACGGGGTATAGCGGGACTGGGGATGAGCAGTTCTTC
CAIKIDSGTGYSGTGDEQFF
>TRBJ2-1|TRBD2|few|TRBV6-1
TGTGCCAGCAGTACCCTAGCGGACTACAATGAGCAGTTCTTC
CASSTLADYNEQFF
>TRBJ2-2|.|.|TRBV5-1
TGCGCCAGCAGCTTTTTAGGAGAGACCGGGGAGCTGTTTTTT
CASSFLGETGELFF
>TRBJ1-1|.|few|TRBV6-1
TGTGCCAGCACCCCTTGGCGGGGGAACACTGAAGCTTTCTTT
CASTPWRGNTEAFF
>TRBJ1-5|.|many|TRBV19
TGTGCCAGTAGTCCCGTCTATTCACGGCCCCAGCATTTT
CASSPVYSRPQHF
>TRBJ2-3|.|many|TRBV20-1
TGCAGTGCTAGAGATCTTCCTTCGCGGGATACGCAGTATTTT
CSARDLPSRDTQYF
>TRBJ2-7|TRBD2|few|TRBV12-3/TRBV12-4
TGTGCCAGCAGTGCGCTGACTAGCGGGAGTACGTACGAGCAGTACTTC
CASSALTSGSTYEQYF
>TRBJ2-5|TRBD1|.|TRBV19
TGTGCCAGTAGTATAGATCCAGGGGGCAAGACCCAGTACTTC
CASSIDPGGKTQYF
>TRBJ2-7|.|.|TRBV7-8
TGTGCCAGCAGCGTGGGAGCCAACGAGCAGTACTTC
CASSVGANEQYF
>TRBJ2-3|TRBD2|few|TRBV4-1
TGCGCCAGCAGCCAAGCGTCTAGCGGGAGTATCGATACGCAGTATTTT
CASSQASSGSIDTQYF
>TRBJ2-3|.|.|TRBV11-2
TGTGCCAGCAGCTTAGATCTCACAGATACGCAGTATTTT
CASSLDLTDTQYF
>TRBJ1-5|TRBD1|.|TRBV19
TGTGCCAGTAGTCCGATCGGGGTGGACAGGGCTCAGCCCCAGCATTTT
CASSPIGVDRAQPQHF
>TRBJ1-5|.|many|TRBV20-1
TGCAGTGCTAGAGATCCCAGTCAGCCCCAGCATTTT
CSARDPSQPQHF
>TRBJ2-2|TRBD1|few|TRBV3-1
TGTGCCAGCAGCCCGGGGACAGGGCGGTCGGCCGGGGAGCTGTTTTTT
CASSPGTGRSAGELFF
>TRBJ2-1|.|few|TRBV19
TGTGCCAGTAATAAGTTCATGGGCTCCTACAATGAGCAGTTCTTC
CASNKFMGSYNEQFF
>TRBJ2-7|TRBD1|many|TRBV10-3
TGTGCCATCAGTGAGTCGATGCCGGGACAGGGGTCCTACGAGCAGTACTTC
CAISESMPGQGSYEQYF